The sequence of this TCR beta chain was determined in a study of shared clonotypes between healthy human individuals. Germline V gene lookup returns CDR1 MNHNS and CDR2 SASEGT. The CDR3 runs 14 residues. V gave up 0 bases and J gave up 4 bases; unmatched junction bases: 1. Assay: immunoSEQ multiplex PCR; the TCRdb copy retains only in-frame clones and omits some. The data hold roughly 2.5 million clones, with approximately 90% observed a single time. Of note for this clone: Its matching antigen is unknown. The sample carries other DNA sequences with the same CDR3.

Study-wide results and limits: Non-shared clonotypes were found to have lower generation probabilities than the clonotypes that were shared by all four of the sorted-subset donors.

Sequenced material: naive CD4+ T cells sorted from blood. Indicated subset: CD45RA+ positively selected. The rearrangement links TRBV6-1 to TRBJ2-7, with 9 bases aligning to TRBD1. The TCR comes from a man between 18 and 35 years old in good health. This CDR3 is CASSEAGTGYEQYF. CDR3 nucleotides: TGTGCCAGCAGTGAAGCCGGGACAGGGTACGAGCAGTACTTC.